This paragraph reports one TCR beta chain. This clonotype was recorded once. Its antigen remains unidentified. There are no base qualities to consult, and no much larger clone falls within one base. Ficoll-Paque density gradient centrifugation was the method used to isolate PBMCs. From its cysteine to its phenylalanine, the CDR3 spans 14 amino acids. Of the read, only the CDR3 DNA is kept; its 42 bases are in frame from base 1. The germline V gene (reference sequence) sets CDR1 to SGHKS and CDR2 to YYEKEE. V is clipped by 0 bases and J by 3 bases, and the sequence between their germline boundaries is 9 bases long. This entry belongs to a study of T-cell memory formation after mild COVID-19 (dated by TCRdb to the early 2020s). General notes on the study: Most TCR sequence clusters were specific to one of the two donors. Longitudinal TCRalpha and TCRbeta repertoire sequencing tracked T-cell clones expanding and contracting after mild COVID-19 in a couple of donors. The cohort was made up of two young adult volunteers, one female and one male, who were previously healthy. The study at large found these results: The study covered only a couple of mild cases, and larger cohorts including severe cases with pre-infection samples were considered necessary. Some responding clones were found in pre-infection memory, which suggests that pre-existing cross-reactive memory T cells took part in the SARS-CoV-2 response. SARS-CoV-2 specificity was not confirmed for the second-wave clones peaking on day 37. Contracting CD4+ clones were located mainly in the CM and EM memory subsets, whereas CD8+ clones were found to be enriched in EMRA. Balanced CD4/CD8 phenotypes were observed for clones contracting from day 15 to 85, whereas a bias towards CD4+ was observed for a second wave of clones expanding from day 15 to 37.

Data came from an Illumina NovaSeq 6000. Using 5'RACE with constant-segment primers, TCRalpha and TCRbeta cDNA libraries were constructed, with sample barcodes and unique molecular identifiers added in the process. Trizol reagent was used to extract RNA from every sample. Libraries were amplified in two PCR steps, with a second sample barcode and Illumina TruSeq adapters added in the second step. The libraries were sequenced on an Illumina NovaSeq using 2 x 150 bp paired-end reads. For the original study's pipeline: Reads were demultiplexed and collapsed into UMI-guided consensus sequences with migec v1.2.7. Using mixcr v2.1.11, UMI consensuses were aligned to TRA and TRB V and J templates and then assembled into clonotypes. A clonotype was counted as expanded or contracted only when both edgeR and NoisET called the clonotype significant, with the noise models trained on biological replicates. edgeR calls used a false discovery rate-adjusted p below 0.01 and a log2 fold-change threshold of 1. As an exploratory analysis of dynamics, max-normalized trajectories of the 1000 most abundant clonotypes were examined with PCA combined with hierarchical clustering. Separately sequenced CD4+ and CD8+ repertoires were used to assign the CD4 or CD8 phenotype of responding clones. Using fastp at Q25 and MiXCR, TCRdb reprocessed the public reads and kept productive beta chains. Every entry covers one CDR3 protein and lists the most common genes and DNA from its rows. The V and J calls and clone size come from TCRdb's table, not from the authors' own analysis. Here the sample has a few hundred thousand distinct CDR3 sequences; less than 25% occur a single time. About 8.4% of the sample goes to the ten largest clones.

The clonotype originates from an adult woman who had mild COVID-19 (a few samples of this study predate the infection). The sample titles of this study are shuffled in the database, so cell type and time point are left out; the donor was told from shared clones. Sequencing was performed on PBMCs or a T cell subset sorted from them (not recorded which). The rearranged chain carries TRBV5-5 and TRBJ1-2, with TRBD1 as a weak D call on 5 bases. The DNA sequence is TGTGCCAGCAGCTTGGGTAGGGGTCACTATGGCTACACCTTC. Its translation is CASSLGRGHYGYTF.